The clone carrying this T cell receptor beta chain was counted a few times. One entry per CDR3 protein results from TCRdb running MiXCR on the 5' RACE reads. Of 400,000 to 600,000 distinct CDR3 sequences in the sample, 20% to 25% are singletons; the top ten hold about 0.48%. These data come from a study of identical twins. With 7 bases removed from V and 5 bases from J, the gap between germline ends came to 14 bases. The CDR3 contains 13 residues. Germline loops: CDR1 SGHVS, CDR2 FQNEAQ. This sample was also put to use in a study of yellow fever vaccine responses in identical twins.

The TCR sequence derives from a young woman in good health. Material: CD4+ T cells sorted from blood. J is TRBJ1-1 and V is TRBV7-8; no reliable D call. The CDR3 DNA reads TGTGCCAGCACCCAAGCAGGTTGGACTGAAGCTTTCTTT. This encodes CASTQAGWTEAFF.